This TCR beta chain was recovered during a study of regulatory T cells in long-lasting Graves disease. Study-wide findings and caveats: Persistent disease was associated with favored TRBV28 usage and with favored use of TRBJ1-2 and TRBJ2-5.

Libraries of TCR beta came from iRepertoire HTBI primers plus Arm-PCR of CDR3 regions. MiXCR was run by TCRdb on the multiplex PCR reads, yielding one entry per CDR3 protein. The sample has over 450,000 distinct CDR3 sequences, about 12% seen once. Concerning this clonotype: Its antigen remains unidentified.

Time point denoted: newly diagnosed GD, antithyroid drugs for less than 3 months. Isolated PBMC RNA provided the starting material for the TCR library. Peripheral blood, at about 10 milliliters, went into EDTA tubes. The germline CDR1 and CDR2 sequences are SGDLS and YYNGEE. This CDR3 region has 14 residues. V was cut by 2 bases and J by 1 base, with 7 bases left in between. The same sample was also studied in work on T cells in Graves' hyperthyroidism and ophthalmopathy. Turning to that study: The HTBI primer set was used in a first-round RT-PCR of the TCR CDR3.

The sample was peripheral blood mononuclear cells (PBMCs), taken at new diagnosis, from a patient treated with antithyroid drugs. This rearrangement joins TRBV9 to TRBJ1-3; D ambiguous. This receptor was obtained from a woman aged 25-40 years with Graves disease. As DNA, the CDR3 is TGTGCCAGCAGCGTCCGTAGATCTGGAAACACCATATATTTT. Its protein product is CASSVRRSGNTIYF.